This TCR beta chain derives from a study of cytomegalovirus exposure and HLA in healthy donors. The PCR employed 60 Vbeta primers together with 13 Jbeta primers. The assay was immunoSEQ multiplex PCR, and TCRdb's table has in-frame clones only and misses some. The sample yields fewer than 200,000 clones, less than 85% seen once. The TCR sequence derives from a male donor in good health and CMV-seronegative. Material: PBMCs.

The CDR3 bases are TGCGCCAGCAGCCAAGCCGGGGGTCCCAATCAGCCCCAGCATTTT. Protein sequence: CASSQAGGPNQPQHF. The chain is built from TRBV4-3 and TRBJ1-5; the D gene is possibly TRBD1 (5 bases). The V end was cut by 1 base, the J end by 3 bases, with 10 bases between. CDR1 and CDR2 (germline): LGHNA, YSLEER. The CDR3 has 15 residues.